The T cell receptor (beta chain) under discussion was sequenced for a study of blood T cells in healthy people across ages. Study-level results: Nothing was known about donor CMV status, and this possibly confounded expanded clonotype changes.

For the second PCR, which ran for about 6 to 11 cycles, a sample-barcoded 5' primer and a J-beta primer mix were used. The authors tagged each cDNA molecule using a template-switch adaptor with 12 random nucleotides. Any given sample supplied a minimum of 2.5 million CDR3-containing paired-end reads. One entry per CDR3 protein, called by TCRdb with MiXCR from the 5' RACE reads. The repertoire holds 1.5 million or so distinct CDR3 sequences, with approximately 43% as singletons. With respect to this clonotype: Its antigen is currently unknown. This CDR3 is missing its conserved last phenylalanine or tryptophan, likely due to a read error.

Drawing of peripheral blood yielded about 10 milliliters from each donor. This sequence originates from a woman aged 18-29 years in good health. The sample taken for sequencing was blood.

The CDR3 bases are TGTGCCAGCAGACGTACACCGTACCAAGAGACCCAGTACGTC. It yields the protein CASRRTPYQETQYV. The chain recombines TRBV6-6 with TRBJ2-5; no firm D call. V lost 6 bases and J 0 bases, leaving 11 bases between the germline ends. From germline, CDR1 is MNHNY and CDR2 SVGAGI (reference sequence). The CDR3 spans 14 residues.